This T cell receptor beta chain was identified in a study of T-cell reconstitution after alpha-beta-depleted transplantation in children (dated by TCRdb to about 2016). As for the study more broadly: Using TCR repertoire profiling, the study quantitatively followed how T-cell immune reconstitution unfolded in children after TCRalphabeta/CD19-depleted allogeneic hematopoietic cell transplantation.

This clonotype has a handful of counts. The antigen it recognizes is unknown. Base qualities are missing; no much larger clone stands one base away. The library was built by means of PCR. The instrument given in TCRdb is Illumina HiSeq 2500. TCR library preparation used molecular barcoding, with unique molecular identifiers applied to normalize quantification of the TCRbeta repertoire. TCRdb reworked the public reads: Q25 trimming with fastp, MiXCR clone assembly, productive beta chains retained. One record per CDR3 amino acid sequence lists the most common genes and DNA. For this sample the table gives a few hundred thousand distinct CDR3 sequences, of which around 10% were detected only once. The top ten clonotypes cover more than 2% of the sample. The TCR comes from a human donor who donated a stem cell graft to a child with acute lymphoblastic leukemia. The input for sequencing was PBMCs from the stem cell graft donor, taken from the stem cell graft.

The sequence in DNA is TGCGCCAGCAGCTTGGGGGGAAGGGATTTCTTT. This codes for CASSLGGRDFF. Recombination connected TRBV5-1 to TRBJ1-1; the D gene assignment is ambiguous. From cysteine to phenylalanine, the CDR3 is 11 amino acids long. Just the 33-base CDR3 DNA is kept, in frame starting at base 1. Deletion took 0 bases off V and 13 bases off J, with a span of 10 bases between the germline ends. For CDR1 and CDR2, the germline V gene lists SGHRS and YFSETQ.